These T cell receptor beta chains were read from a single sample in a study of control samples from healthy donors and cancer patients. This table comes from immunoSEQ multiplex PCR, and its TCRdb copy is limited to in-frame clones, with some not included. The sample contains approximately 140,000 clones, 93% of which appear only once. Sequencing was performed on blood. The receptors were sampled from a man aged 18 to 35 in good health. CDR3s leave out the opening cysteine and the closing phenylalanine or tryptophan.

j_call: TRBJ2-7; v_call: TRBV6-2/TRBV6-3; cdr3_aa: ASSRSGGPIEQY
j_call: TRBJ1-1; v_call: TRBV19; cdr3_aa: ASSIWGNTEAF
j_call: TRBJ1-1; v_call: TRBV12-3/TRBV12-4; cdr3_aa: ASRGRTEAF
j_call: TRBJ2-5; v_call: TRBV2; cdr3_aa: ASNQQGAWETQY
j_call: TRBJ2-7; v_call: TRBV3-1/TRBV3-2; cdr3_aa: ASSQDRAEWSEQY
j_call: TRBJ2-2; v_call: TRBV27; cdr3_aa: ASSHATGELF
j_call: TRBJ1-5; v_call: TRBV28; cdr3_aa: ASSAPDRAINQPQH
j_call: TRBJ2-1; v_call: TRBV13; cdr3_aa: ASSADGGSSYNEQF
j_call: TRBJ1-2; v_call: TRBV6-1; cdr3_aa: ASSDPSSYGYT
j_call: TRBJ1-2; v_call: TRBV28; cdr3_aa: AEGGPNYGYT
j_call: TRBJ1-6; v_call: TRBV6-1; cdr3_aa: ASREDRVNSPLH
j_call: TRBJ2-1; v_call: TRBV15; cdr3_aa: ATSRVGREEQF
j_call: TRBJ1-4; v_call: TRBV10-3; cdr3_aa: AISTGGTNEKLF
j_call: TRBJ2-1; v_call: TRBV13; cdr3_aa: ASSLVNGEQF
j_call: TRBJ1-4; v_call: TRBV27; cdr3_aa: ASSSGIGVDPPDYEKLF
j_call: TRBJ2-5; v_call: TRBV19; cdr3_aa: ASSPGGRVQETQY
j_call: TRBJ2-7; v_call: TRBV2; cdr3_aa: ASSPGTASYEQY
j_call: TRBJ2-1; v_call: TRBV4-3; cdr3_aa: ASSHRLAGRSYNEQF
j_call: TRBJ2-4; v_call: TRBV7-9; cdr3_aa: ASSPKPGAPY
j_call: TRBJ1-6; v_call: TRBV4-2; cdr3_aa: ASSQVRGRGGSPLH
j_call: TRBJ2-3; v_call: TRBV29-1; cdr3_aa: SVELSLGPTLQDTQY
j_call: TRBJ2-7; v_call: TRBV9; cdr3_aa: ASSPSGRGGPSYEQY
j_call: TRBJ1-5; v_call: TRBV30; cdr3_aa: AWSRGSNQPQH
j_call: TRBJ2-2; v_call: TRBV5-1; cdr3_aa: ASSLGASNTGELF
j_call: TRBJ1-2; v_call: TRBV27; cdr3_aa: ASSLSGDRESYGYT
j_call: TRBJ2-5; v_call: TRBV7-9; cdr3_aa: ASSHLTAPGTRRETQY
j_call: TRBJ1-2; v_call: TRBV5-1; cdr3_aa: ASRMGTGGPLEGYT
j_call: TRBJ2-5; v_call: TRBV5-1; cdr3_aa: ASSLEGEETQY
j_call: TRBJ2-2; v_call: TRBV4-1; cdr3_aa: ASSLGQGYTGELF
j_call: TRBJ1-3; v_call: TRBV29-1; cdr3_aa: SGGDKRARGNTIY
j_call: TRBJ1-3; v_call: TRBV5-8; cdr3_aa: ASSAMFRVSGNTIY
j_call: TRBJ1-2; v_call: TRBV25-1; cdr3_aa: ASSEDRGYT
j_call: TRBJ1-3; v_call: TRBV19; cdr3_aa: ASSMDRGSGNTIY
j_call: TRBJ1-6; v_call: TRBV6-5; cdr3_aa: ASTPRIRSGSPLH
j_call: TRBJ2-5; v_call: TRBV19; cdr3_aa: ASSIGQVTKETQY
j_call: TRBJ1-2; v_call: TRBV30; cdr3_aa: AWSEGTNYGYT
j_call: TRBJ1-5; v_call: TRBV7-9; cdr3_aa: ASSPGQGGQPQH
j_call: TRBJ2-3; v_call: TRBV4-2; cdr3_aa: ASSQLGLAGDLSSTDTQY
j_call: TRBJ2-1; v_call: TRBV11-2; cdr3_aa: ASSSLLAAGGEEF
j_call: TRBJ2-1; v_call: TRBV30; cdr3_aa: AWDEGGAHNEQF
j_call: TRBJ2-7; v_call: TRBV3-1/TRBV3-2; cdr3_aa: ASGLTGDIYEQY
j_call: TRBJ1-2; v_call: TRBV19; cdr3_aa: ASSPTGVRGYT
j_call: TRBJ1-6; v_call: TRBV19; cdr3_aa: ASSFHRAPLH
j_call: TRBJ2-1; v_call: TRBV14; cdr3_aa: ASSQDGYNEQF
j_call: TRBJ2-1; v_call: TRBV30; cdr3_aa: AWRSDRGVRRNEQF
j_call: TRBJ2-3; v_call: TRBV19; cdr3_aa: ASSRNGLAGGTDTQY
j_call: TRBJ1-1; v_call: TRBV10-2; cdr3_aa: ASSESVEAF
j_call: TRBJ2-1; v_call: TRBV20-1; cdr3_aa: SAQKFNEQF
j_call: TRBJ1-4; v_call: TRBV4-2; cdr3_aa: ASSPPGLKGSGTNEKLF
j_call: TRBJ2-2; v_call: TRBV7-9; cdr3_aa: ASSAPYTGELF
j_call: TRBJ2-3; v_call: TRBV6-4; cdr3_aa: ASSTSGSSPDTQY
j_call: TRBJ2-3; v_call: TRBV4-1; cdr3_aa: ASSQDRARGLTDTQY
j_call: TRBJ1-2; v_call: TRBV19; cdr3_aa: ASSIGRFYGYT